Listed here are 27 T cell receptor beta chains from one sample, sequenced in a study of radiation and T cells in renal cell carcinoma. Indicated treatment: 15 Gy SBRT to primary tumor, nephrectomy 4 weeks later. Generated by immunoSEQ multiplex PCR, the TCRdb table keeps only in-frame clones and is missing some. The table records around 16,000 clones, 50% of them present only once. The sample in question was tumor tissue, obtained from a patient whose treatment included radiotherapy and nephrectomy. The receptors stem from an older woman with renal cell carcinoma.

CDR3 DNA: TGTGCCAGCAGTACGCTGGCCGAGACCCAGTACTTC. It is translated as CASSTLAETQYF. The V call is TRBV28, the J call TRBJ2-5; D not certain. CDR3 size: 12 residues. Germline V gene sequence: CDR1 MDHEN, CDR2 SYDVKM. V lost 5 bases to trimming and J lost 5 bases, with 9 bases between them.

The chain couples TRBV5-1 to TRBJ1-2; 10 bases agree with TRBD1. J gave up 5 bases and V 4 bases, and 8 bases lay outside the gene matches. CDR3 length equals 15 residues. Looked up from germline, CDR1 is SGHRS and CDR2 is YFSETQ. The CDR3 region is CASSPDRGQGYGYTF. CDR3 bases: TGCGCCAGCAGCCCCGACAGGGGGCAAGGATATGGCTACACCTTC. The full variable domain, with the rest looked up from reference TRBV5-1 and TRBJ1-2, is KAGVTQTPRYLIKTRGQQVTLSCSPISGHRSVSWYQQTPGQGLQFLFEYFSETQRNKGNFPGRFSGRQFSNSRSEMNVSTLELGDSALYLCASSPDRGQGYGYTFGSGTRLTVV.

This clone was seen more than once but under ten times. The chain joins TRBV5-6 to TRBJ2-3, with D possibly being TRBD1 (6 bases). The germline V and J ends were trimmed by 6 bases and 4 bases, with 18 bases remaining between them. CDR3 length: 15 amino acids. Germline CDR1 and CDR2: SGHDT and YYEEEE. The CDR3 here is CASTPNPGVADTQYF. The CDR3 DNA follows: TGTGCCAGCACCCCGAACCCAGGGGTTGCAGATACGCAGTATTTT.

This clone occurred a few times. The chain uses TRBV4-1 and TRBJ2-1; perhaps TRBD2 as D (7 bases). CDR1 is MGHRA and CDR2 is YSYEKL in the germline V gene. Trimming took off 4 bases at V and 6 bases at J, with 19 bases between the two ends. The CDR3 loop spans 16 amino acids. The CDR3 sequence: CASSLEGGQLGNEQFF. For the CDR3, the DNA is TGCGCCAGCAGCCTAGAGGGGGGGCAACTAGGCAATGAGCAGTTCTTC.

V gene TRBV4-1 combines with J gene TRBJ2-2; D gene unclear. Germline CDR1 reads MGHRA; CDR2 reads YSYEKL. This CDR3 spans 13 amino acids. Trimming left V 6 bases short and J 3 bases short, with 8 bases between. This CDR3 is CASRQIDTGELFF. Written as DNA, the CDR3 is TGCGCCAGCAGGCAAATAGACACCGGGGAGCTGTTTTTT.

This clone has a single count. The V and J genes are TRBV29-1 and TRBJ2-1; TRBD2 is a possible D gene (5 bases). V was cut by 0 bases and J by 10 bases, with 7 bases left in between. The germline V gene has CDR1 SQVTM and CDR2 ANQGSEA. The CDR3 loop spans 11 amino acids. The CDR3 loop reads CSVEEGGEQFF. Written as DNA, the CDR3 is TGCAGCGTTGAAGAAGGAGGCGAGCAGTTCTTC.

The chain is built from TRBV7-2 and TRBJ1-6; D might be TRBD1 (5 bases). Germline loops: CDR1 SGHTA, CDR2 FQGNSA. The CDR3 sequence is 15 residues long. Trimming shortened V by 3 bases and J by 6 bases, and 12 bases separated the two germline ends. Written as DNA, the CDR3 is TGTGCCAGCAGCTTCGAAGCAGGGTTTAATTCACCCCTCCACTTT. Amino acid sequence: CASSFEAGFNSPLHF.

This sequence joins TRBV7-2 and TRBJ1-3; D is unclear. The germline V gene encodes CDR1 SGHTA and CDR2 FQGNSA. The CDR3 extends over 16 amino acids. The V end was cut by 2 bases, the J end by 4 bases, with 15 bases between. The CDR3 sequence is CASSLSSFLGGNTIYF. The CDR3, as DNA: TGTGCCAGCAGCTTATCGAGTTTCCTGGGAGGAAACACCATATATTTT.

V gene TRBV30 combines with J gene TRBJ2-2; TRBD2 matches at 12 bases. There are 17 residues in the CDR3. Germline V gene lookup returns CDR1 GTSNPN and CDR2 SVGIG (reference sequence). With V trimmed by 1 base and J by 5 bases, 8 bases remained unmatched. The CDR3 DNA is TGTGCCTGGAGTGGTACTAGCGGGAGGAGTGATACCGGGGAGCTGTTTTTT. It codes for CAWSGTSGRSDTGELFF.

CDR3 region: CSVATGGAGGYTF. The CDR3 nucleotides are TGCAGCGTTGCAACAGGGGGCGCGGGAGGCTACACCTTC. The chain links TRBV29-1 to TRBJ1-2, with 9 bases matching TRBD1. The CDR3 totals 13 residues. V trimming: 4 bases; J trimming: 8 bases; junction bases outside the gene matches: 8. Germline V lookup: CDR1 SQVTM, CDR2 ANQGSEA.

The CDR3 region is CASSFTLAGAQETQYF. In DNA form, the CDR3 reads TGTGCCAGCAGCTTTACTCTAGCGGGAGCCCAAGAGACCCAGTACTTC. The V and J genes are TRBV7-2 and TRBJ2-5; 10 bases match TRBD2. Per the germline V gene, CDR1 is SGHTA and CDR2 is FQGNSA. After removal of 3 bases from V and 1 base from J, the junction contained 5 bases not matched to a gene. The CDR3 covers 16 residues.

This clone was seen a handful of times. The CDR3 DNA follows: TGTGCCAGCAGCGTGAGCAGGGACCCTGGAAACACCATATATTTT. Translation: CASSVSRDPGNTIYF. This chain joins TRBV2 and TRBJ1-3; weak D call: TRBD1 (5 bases). The length of the CDR3 is 15 residues. V was cut by 6 bases and J by 2 bases, with 14 bases left in between. Germline-derived CDR1 and CDR2 are SNHLY and FYNNEI.

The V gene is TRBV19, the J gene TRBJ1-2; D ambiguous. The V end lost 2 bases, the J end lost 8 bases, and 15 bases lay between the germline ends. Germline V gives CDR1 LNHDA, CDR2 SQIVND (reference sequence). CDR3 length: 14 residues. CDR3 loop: CASSIMEGSGGYTF. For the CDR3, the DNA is TGTGCCAGTAGTATAATGGAGGGATCGGGGGGCTACACCTTC.

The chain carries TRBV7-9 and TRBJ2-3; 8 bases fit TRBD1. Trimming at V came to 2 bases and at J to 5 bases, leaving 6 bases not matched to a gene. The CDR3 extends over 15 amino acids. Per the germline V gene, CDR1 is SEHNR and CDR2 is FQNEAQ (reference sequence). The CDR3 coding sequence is TGTGCCAGCAGCTTACTGGGACAGGTACAAGATACGCAGTATTTT. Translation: CASSLLGQVQDTQYF.

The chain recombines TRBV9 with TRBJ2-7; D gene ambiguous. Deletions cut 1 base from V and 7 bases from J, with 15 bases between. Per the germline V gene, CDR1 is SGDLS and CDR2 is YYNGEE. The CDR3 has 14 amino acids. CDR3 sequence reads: CASSVSASTSEQYF. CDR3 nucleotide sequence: TGTGCCAGCAGCGTATCGGCCAGTACATCTGAGCAGTACTTC.

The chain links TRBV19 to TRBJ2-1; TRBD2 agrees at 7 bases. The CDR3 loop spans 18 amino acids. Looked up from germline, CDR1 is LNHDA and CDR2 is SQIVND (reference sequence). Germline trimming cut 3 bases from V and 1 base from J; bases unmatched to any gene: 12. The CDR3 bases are TGTGCCAGTAGTATCCAGATGGGAGCGGGATCATCCTACAATGAGCAGTTCTTC. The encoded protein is CASSIQMGAGSSYNEQFF.

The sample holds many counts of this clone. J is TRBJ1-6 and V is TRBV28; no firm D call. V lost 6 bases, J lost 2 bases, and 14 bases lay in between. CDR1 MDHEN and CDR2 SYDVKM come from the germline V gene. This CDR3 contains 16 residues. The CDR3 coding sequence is TGTGCCAGCAGCCTTCCGGGGTTTACCTATAATTCACCCCTCCACTTT. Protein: CASSLPGFTYNSPLHF.

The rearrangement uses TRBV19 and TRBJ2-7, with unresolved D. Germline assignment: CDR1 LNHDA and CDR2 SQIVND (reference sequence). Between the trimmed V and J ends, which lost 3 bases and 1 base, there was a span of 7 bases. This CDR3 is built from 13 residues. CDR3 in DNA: TGTGCCAGTAGTATGCAGCCTTCCTACGAGCAGTACTTC. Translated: CASSMQPSYEQYF.

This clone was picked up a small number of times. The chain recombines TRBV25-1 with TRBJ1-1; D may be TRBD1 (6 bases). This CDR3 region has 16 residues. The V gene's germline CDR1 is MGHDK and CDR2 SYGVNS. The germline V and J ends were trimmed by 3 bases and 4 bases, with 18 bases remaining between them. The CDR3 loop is CASSDITGRGGTEAFF. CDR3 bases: TGTGCCAGCAGTGACATTACAGGGCGGGGCGGCACTGAAGCTTTCTTT.

The CDR3 protein is CASSENTGQLFYEQYF. The CDR3 DNA follows: TGTGCCAGCAGCGAAAATACAGGGCAGCTATTTTACGAGCAGTACTTC. J is TRBJ2-7 and V is TRBV5-6, with a weak D call TRBD1 (6 bases). CDR3 length: 16 amino acids. Germline V gene data show CDR1 as SGHDT and CDR2 as YYEEEE. Deletions cut 4 bases from V and 4 bases from J, with 21 bases between.

In DNA form, the CDR3 reads TGTGCCAGCAGTTACCGTAATTTTATGGCGGGCTACACCTTC. Its translation is CASSYRNFMAGYTF. The rearrangement links TRBV6-6 to TRBJ1-2; no definite D call. Germline V gene sequence: CDR1 MNHNY, CDR2 SVGAGI (reference sequence). This CDR3 is 14 amino acids long. V dropped 2 bases and J dropped 8 bases, with 15 bases sitting between them.

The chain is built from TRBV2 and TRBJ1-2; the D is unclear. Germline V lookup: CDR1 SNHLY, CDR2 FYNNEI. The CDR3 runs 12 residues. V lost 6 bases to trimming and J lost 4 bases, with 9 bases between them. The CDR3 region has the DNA TGTGCCAGCAGGCCTCAGGTCTATGGCTACACCTTC. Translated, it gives CASRPQVYGYTF.

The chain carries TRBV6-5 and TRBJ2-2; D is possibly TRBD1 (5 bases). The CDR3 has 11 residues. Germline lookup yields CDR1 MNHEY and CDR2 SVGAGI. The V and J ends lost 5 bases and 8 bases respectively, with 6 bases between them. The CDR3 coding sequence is TGTGCCAGCAGTCAGGGAGGGGAGCTGTTTTTT. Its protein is CASSQGGELFF.

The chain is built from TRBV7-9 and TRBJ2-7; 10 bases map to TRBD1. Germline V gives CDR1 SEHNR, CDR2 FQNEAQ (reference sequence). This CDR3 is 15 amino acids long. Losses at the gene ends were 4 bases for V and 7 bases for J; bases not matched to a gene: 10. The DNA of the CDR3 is TGTGCCAGCAGCTATGGGACAGGGGCCGAGGGGGAGCAGTACTTC. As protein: CASSYGTGAEGEQYF. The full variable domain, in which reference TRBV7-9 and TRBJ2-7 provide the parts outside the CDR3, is DTGVSQNPRHKITKRGQNVTFRCDPISEHNRLYWYRQTLGQGPEFLTYFQNEAQLEKSRLLSDRFSAERPKGSFSTLEIQRTEQGDSAMYLCASSYGTGAEGEQYFGPGTRLTVT.

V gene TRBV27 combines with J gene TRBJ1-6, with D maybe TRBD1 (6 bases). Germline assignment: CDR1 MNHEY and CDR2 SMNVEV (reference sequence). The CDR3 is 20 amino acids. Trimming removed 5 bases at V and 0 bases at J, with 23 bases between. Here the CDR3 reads CASSPGTPVPAVSYNSPLHF. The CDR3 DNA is TGTGCCAGCAGTCCCGGGACACCGGTCCCCGCCGTCTCCTATAATTCACCCCTCCACTTT.

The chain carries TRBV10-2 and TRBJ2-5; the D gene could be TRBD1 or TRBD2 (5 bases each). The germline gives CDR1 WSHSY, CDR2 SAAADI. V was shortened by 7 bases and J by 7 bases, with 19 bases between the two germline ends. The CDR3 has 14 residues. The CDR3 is CASIGGGKRTTQYF. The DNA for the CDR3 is TGCGCCAGCATCGGTGGGGGAAAGAGAACGACCCAGTACTTC.

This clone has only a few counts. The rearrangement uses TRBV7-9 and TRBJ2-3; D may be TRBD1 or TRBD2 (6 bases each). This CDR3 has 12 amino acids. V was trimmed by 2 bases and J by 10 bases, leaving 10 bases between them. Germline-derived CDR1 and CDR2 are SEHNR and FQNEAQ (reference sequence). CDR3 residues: CASSLKGEAQYF. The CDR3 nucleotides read TGTGCCAGCAGCTTAAAGGGGGAGGCGCAGTATTTT. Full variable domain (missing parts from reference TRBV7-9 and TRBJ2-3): DTGVSQNPRHKITKRGQNVTFRCDPISEHNRLYWYRQTLGQGPEFLTYFQNEAQLEKSRLLSDRFSAERPKGSFSTLEIQRTEQGDSAMYLCASSLKGEAQYFGPGTRLTVL.